This T cell receptor beta chain comes out of a study of T cell responses to AZD1222 COVID-19 vaccine. Study results and limitations: There were vaccine-associated CD4 TCRs across spike, dominant at 160-218 and 743-854. Clonal diversity was possibly underestimated, and white British individuals and females predominated among donors.

Germline CDR1 SGHNT, CDR2 YYREEE (reference sequence). The ends lost 1 base at V and 4 bases at J; junction bases unmatched: 1. The length of the CDR3 is 15 residues. With regard to this clone: The antigen is unknown.

The data were produced by immunoSEQ multiplex PCR, yet TCRdb's version contains in-frame clones alone and is incomplete. The repertoire holds fewer than 250,000 clones, with roughly 91% as singletons. This rearrangement joins TRBV5-4 to TRBJ2-5; 13 bases align to TRBD2. The sample consisted of peripheral blood, taken on day 0 of MenACWY control vaccination. This clonotype was obtained from an adult in good health. The DNA of the CDR3 is TGTGCCAGCAGCTTGACTAGCGGGGGGGCAGAGACCCAGTACTTC. Its translation: CASSLTSGGAETQYF.